The 14 T cell receptor beta chains given below trace back to one sample, sequenced in a study of blood T cell dynamics during melanoma immunotherapy. Documented time point: pre-treatment baseline. Repertoires were generated with immunoSEQ multiplex PCR, while TCRdb's copy carries only in-frame clones and drops some. The sample holds 4,000 to 5,000 clones, approximately 86% seen once. The specimen comprised blood, sampled from a patient treated with checkpoint blockade. These receptors all stem from a human donor with melanoma.

The rearrangement links TRBV7-3 to TRBJ2-2; 7 nucleotides line up with TRBD1. The V gene end was trimmed by 5 bases and the J gene end by 5 bases; junction bases not matched to a gene: 5. CDR3 length equals 14 residues. Germline V gives CDR1 SGHTA, CDR2 FQGTGA. CDR3 in amino acids: CASSLGQETGELFF. CDR3 coding DNA: TGTGCCAGCAGCCTCGGACAGGAAACCGGGGAGCTGTTTTTT. The entire variable domain, with the rest obtained from reference TRBV7-3 and TRBJ2-2, is as follows: GAGVSQTPSNKVTEKGKYVELRCDPISGHTALYWYRQSLGQGPEFLIYFQGTGAADDSGLPNDRFFAVRPEGSVSTLKIQRTERGDSAVYLCASSLGQETGELFFGEGSRLTVL.

The table lists this clone with a few counts. The genes are TRBV19 and TRBJ2-1; 7 bases fit TRBD2. V shed 5 bases and J 6 bases; nucleotides not matched to a gene: 13. The CDR3 sequence is 16 residues long. The germline CDR1 and CDR2 sequences are LNHDA and SQIVND (reference sequence). For the CDR3, the DNA is TGTGCCAGTAGTCGGGGAGGCGGGAGTGTGGGCAATGAGCAGTTCTTC. Translating it yields CASSRGGGSVGNEQFF.

This chain's CDR3 is CASSYPTPGTEAFF. DNA for the CDR3: TGTGCCAGCAGTTACCCTACCCCTGGGACTGAAGCTTTCTTT. This chain links TRBV6-6 with TRBJ1-1, with D unresolved. V was clipped by 2 bases and J by 5 bases, with 12 bases between them. Germline CDR1 MNHNY, CDR2 SVGAGI (reference sequence). The CDR3 is 14 residues long.

V gene TRBV5-1 combines with J gene TRBJ2-3; 9 bases agree with TRBD1. The germline V gene has CDR1 SGHRS and CDR2 YFSETQ. This CDR3 spans 16 amino acids. V was pared by 4 bases and J by 2 bases, with 8 bases of the junction left unmatched. CDR3 protein: CASSPRGQGPTDTQYF. The CDR3 DNA reads TGCGCCAGCAGCCCCCGGGGACAGGGACCCACAGATACGCAGTATTTT.

V and J are TRBV2 and TRBJ1-5; 7 positions match TRBD1. Trimming cost V 6 bases and J 5 bases; bases outside gene matches: 10. This CDR3 spans 15 amino acids. The germline CDR1 and CDR2 sequences are SNHLY and FYNNEI. The CDR3 DNA reads TGTGCCAGCAGCTCAGGGGGGCAGTCGCATCAGCCCCAGCATTTT. This sequence encodes CASSSGGQSHQPQHF.

A single count supports this clone. The genes are TRBV6-5 and TRBJ1-2, with D perhaps TRBD1 (6 bases). This CDR3 has 15 amino acids. V dropped 4 bases and J dropped 0 bases, with 12 bases sitting between them. The germline gives CDR1 MNHEY, CDR2 SVGAGI. CDR3: CASSSRDTPNYGYTF. DNA for the CDR3: TGTGCCAGCAGTTCCAGGGACACCCCTAACTATGGCTACACCTTC.

The rearrangement uses TRBV13 and TRBJ1-5; TRBD1 matches at 8 bases. Looked up from germline, CDR1 is PRHDT and CDR2 is FYEKMQ (reference sequence). The V and J ends lost 6 bases and 5 bases, in that order; junction bases with no gene match: 6. The CDR3 runs 14 residues. For the CDR3, the DNA is TGTGCCAGCAGGGACGGGACAGGCTATCAGCCCCAGCATTTT. Translating gives CASRDGTGYQPQHF.

This chain connects TRBV19 to TRBJ1-1; tentatively, D is TRBD1 (5 bases). The germline V gene encodes CDR1 LNHDA and CDR2 SQIVND (reference sequence). The CDR3 has 12 residues. The V and J ends lost 4 bases and 11 bases respectively, with 14 bases between them. DNA for the CDR3: TGTGCCAGTAGTACGGAGGGGCGCCGGGCTTTCTTT. Translating gives CASSTEGRRAFF.

The chain is built from TRBV11-3 and TRBJ2-5; D uncertain. Germline-derived CDR1 and CDR2 are SGHNT and YENEEA. This CDR3 contains 15 residues. V was cut by 5 bases and J by 2 bases, with 15 bases left in between. The CDR3 region has the DNA TGTGCCAGCAGCCCCCCGGCACGGGTACAAGAGACCCAGTACTTC. It is translated as CASSPPARVQETQYF. The full variable domain, its missing parts supplied by reference TRBV11-3 and TRBJ2-5, is EAGVVQSPRYKIIEKKQPVAFWCNPISGHNTLYWYLQNLGQGPELLIRYENEEAVDDSQLPKDRFSAERLKGVDSTLKIQPAELGDSAVYLCASSPPARVQETQYFGPGTRLLVL.

This chain links TRBV7-8 with TRBJ2-1, with TRBD1 as a possible D gene (6 bases). The CDR3 runs 18 residues. The V gene's germline CDR1 is SGHVS and CDR2 FQNEAQ. V shed 1 base and J shed 7 bases, with 23 bases lying between them. CDR3 bases: TGTGCCAGCAGCTTAGGGTCCCGTCAGGGGCTTACTGCGAATGAGCAGTTCTTC. Its protein product is CASSLGSRQGLTANEQFF.

The rearrangement joins TRBV5-1 to TRBJ2-7, with TRBD1 matching over 12 bases. V shed 0 bases, J shed 12 bases, and the junction held 13 bases outside the gene matches. The CDR3 consists of 16 residues. The V gene's germline CDR1 is SGHRS and CDR2 YFSETQ. The CDR3 sequence: CASSLAAGTGGRPWYF. The CDR3 nucleotides are TGCGCCAGCAGCTTGGCCGCCGGGACAGGGGGCCGTCCATGGTACTTC.

This clone was detected only once. The V and J genes are TRBV11-2 and TRBJ2-7; D may be TRBD2 (6 bases). V lost 4 bases, J lost 7 bases, and 20 bases lay in between. The CDR3 is made up of 15 amino acids. Looked up from germline, CDR1 is SGHAT and CDR2 is FQNNGV. This chain's CDR3 is CASSSRGGPEEEQYF. CDR3 DNA sequence: TGTGCCAGCAGCTCCCGGGGAGGACCTGAAGAGGAGCAGTACTTC.

This rearrangement joins TRBV6-1 to TRBJ2-2; the D gene is possibly TRBD2 (5 bases). The V and J ends lost 6 bases and 4 bases respectively, with 15 bases between them. CDR3 size: 15 residues. The germline V gene encodes CDR1 MNHNS and CDR2 SASEGT. Here the CDR3 DNA reads TGTGCCAGCAGATTGGAGGTTTGGAGCACCGGGGAGCTGTTTTTT. This sequence encodes CASRLEVWSTGELFF.

The chain carries TRBV6-1 and TRBJ2-1; tentative D call: TRBD2 (7 bases). Trimming removed 8 bases from V and 4 bases from J, with 15 bases in between. The CDR3 is made up of 14 amino acids. Germline values: CDR1 MNHNS, CDR2 SASEGT. DNA for the CDR3: TGTGCCAGCCCGCGGGGGCTCGGTTACAATGAGCAGTTCTTC. It is translated as CASPRGLGYNEQFF.